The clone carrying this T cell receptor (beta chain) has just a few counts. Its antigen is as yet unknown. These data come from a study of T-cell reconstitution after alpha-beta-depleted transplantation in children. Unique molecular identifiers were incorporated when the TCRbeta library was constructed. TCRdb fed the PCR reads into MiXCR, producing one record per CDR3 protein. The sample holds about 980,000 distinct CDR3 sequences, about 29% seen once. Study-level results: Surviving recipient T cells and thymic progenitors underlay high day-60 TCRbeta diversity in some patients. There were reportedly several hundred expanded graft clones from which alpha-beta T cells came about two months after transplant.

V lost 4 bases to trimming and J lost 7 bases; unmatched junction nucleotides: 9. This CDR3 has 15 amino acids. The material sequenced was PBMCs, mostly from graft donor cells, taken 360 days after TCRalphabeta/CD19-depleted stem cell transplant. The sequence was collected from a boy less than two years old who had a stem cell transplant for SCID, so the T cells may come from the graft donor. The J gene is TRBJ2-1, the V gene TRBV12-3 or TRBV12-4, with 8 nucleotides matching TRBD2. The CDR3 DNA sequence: TGTGCCAGCAGTTCCGCTACTAGCGGATATAATGAGCAGTTCTTC. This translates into CASSSATSGYNEQFF.